This T cell receptor beta chain appears in the sequencing data of a study of blood T cell repertoires in COVID-19. About the study: Whether acute or convalescent, the COVID-19 samples came from the United States, Italy and Spain. PBMCs, B-cell-depleted T cells, or T cells provided the cDNA or gDNA that made up the material.

How the authors handled the data: The authors estimated nucleated cell counts from reference gene primer amplification. Assay: immunoSEQ multiplex PCR; the TCRdb copy retains only in-frame clones and omits some. V and J calls and clone size are those listed in that table; D and trimming were worked out from the DNA. This table has over 250,000 clones, approximately 90% appearing once. Participants, 18 to 89 years old, spanned approximately 25 US areas. The source is a woman between 50 and 59 years old who had recovered from COVID-19. Sample: PBMCs or T cells enriched from blood (not recorded which).

Here the CDR3 reads CASSLSGGRVNEQFF. In nucleotides, the CDR3 is TGTGCCAGCAGTTTATCGGGAGGGCGAGTTAATGAGCAGTTCTTC. This chain connects TRBV28 to TRBJ2-1; 8 bases agree with TRBD2. Trimming cost V 1 base and J 7 bases; bases outside gene matches: 6. The CDR3 is made up of 15 amino acids. The V gene's germline CDR1 is MDHEN and CDR2 SYDVKM.